This T cell receptor (beta chain) was sequenced during a study of cytomegalovirus exposure and HLA in healthy donors. Study overall: There were about 85 million unique TCRs (from HLA-typed donors) in an early data release. Falling in the Caucasian-associated ancestry cluster were 81% of 398 genotyped donors.

Study findings and constraints: Accurate predictions that matched the HLA-A and HLA-B alleles of most subjects were reportedly made from TCR beta sequences. An Asian-associated ancestry cluster reportedly showed fewer N-insertions than the approximately 700-donor mean in a later analysis.

Researchers ran the PCR with 60 Vbeta and 13 Jbeta primers. The table came from immunoSEQ multiplex PCR; TCRdb's copy has only in-frame clones and leaves some out. The sample lists about 200,000 clones; around 77% were seen once. Turning to this clone: Its target is unknown.

Germline loops: CDR1 WNHNN, CDR2 SYGVQD (reference sequence). The CDR3 has 11 residues. The genes are TRBV10-1 and TRBJ2-5; perhaps TRBD1 as D (5 bases). The end of the DNA is better explained by TRBJ2-7, so the J call may be wrong. This clonotype was sampled from a young woman in good health and CMV-seronegative. The sample was PBMCs. CDR3 region: CATSDNYEQYF. CDR3 DNA: TGCGCCACCTCGGACAACTACGAGCAGTACTTC.